This passage covers 13 T cell receptor beta chains from one sample sequenced in a study of control samples from healthy donors and cancer patients. Sequencing was performed with immunoSEQ multiplex PCR; in TCRdb, only in-frame clones are kept and a portion is missing. The table records over 110,000 clones, 92% of them present only once. Sequencing used blood. Every receptor here comes from a man aged 25 to 45 in good health.

The J gene is TRBJ2-1, the V gene TRBV2; TRBD2 matches 9 bases. This CDR3 contains 16 residues. Per the germline V gene, CDR1 is SNHLY and CDR2 is FYNNEI. V lost 4 bases, J lost 3 bases, and 7 bases stayed unmatched. The CDR3 coding sequence is TGTGCCAGCAGTGTTCGCGGGAGGGCTAGCTACAATGAGCAGTTCTTC. Translation: CASSVRGRASYNEQFF.

This chain uses TRBV4-1 with TRBJ1-5; D not certain. The germline V and J ends were trimmed by 1 base and 8 bases, with 15 bases remaining between them. The CDR3 covers 15 residues. Per the germline V gene, CDR1 is MGHRA and CDR2 is YSYEKL. In DNA, the CDR3 is TGCGCCAGCAGCCAAGGGAGCAGCCGCGGTGAGCCCCAGCATTTT. Its protein product is CASSQGSSRGEPQHF.

The rearrangement uses TRBV20-1 and TRBJ2-1, with D maybe TRBD2 (5 bases). Deletions cut 3 bases from V and 10 bases from J, with 16 bases between. This CDR3 is built from 13 residues. Per the germline V gene, CDR1 is DFQATT and CDR2 is SNEGSKA (reference sequence). The CDR3 loop reads CSASAGEFREQFF. CDR3 DNA sequence: TGCAGTGCTAGTGCGGGTGAATTCAGGGAGCAGTTCTTC.

The gene calls are TRBV18 and TRBJ1-1; D perhaps matches TRBD1 (5 bases). V was shortened by 2 bases and J by 2 bases, with 9 bases between the two germline ends. Germline CDR1 reads KGHSH; CDR2 reads LQKENI. The CDR3 is 14 amino acids. Here the CDR3 reads CASSPEGLNTEAFF. CDR3 DNA sequence: TGTGCCAGCTCACCAGAGGGGCTAAACACTGAAGCTTTCTTT. Variable domain in full (rest from reference TRBV18 and TRBJ1-1): NAGVMQNPRHLVRRRGQEARLRCSPMKGHSHVYWYRQLPEEGLKFMVYLQKENIIDESGMPKERFSAEFPKEGPSILRIQQVVRGDSAAYFCASSPEGLNTEAFFGQGTRLTVV.

The CDR3 sequence: CASSQDGTSGTGSTDTQYF. The CDR3 DNA reads TGTGCCAGCAGCCAAGACGGGACTAGCGGGACGGGTAGTACAGATACGCAGTATTTT. J is TRBJ2-3 and V is TRBV4-2; 13 nucleotides line up with TRBD2. The CDR3 sequence is 19 residues long. Trimming cost V 0 bases and J 3 bases; bases outside gene matches: 9. Per germline, CDR1 LGHNA and CDR2 YNFKEQ.

The genes are TRBV6-2 or TRBV6-3 and TRBJ2-2; D may be TRBD2 (6 bases). Trimming removed 6 bases from V and 6 bases from J, with 11 bases in between. Germline V gene data show CDR1 as MNHEY and CDR2 as SVGEGT. The CDR3 extends over 13 amino acids. Here the CDR3 reads CASRPSVAGELFF. The DNA for the CDR3 is TGTGCCAGCAGACCTAGCGTGGCCGGGGAGCTGTTTTTT.

The chain links TRBV30 to TRBJ2-3, with 8 bases that match TRBD2. Looked up from germline, CDR1 is GTSNPN and CDR2 is SVGIG (reference sequence). The CDR3 length is 13 residues. V lost 4 bases, J lost 2 bases, and 2 bases stayed unmatched. The CDR3 DNA sequence: TGTGCCTGGACCGGGAGGGCCACAGATACGCAGTATTTT. Translated: CAWTGRATDTQYF. The variable domain in full, completed from reference TRBV30 and TRBJ2-3, reads SQTIHQWPATLVQPVGSPLSLECTVEGTSNPNLYWYRQAAGRGLQLLFYSVGIGQISSEVPQNLSASRPQDRQFILSSKKLLLSDSGFYLCAWTGRATDTQYFGPGTRLTVL.

The CDR3 nucleotides are TGCGCCAGCAGCTTCTTGGACGGACGCAGCAGGGGCGATGAGCAGTTCTTC. Amino acid sequence: CASSFLDGRSRGDEQFF. The V gene is TRBV5-1, the J gene TRBJ2-1, with D possibly being TRBD1 (6 bases). With 2 bases removed from V and 8 bases from J, the gap between germline ends came to 23 bases. The CDR3 covers 17 residues. In germline, CDR1 is SGHRS, CDR2 YFSETQ.

The chain has TRBV11-3 and TRBJ1-2; D perhaps matches TRBD1 (5 bases). Germline CDR1 reads SGHNT; CDR2 reads YENEEA. Trimming removed 1 base from V and 4 bases from J, with 13 bases in between. The CDR3 sequence is 15 residues long. CDR3 loop: CASSLASGDFYGYTF. In DNA, the CDR3 is TGTGCCAGCAGCTTAGCGTCGGGGGATTTCTATGGCTACACCTTC.

The V and J genes are TRBV6-5 and TRBJ1-6, with no clear D. Trimming took off 6 bases at V and 10 bases at J, with 10 bases between the two ends. CDR3 length: 12 residues. Germline lookup yields CDR1 MNHEY and CDR2 SVGAGI. The CDR3 spells CASRIMGSPLHF. In DNA, the CDR3 is TGTGCCAGCAGGATAATGGGGTCACCCCTCCACTTT.

The CDR3 DNA follows: TGTGCCAGCAGACCGGGACTAGCGGGATGGGGGGAGCTGTTTTTT. It is translated as CASRPGLAGWGELFF. The rearrangement links TRBV5-8 to TRBJ2-2, with TRBD2 matching 13 bases. Germline CDR1 reads SGHTS; CDR2 reads YDEGEE. The CDR3 runs to 15 residues. Trimming cost V 5 bases and J 8 bases; bases outside gene matches: 6.

The V call is TRBV7-2, the J call TRBJ1-2; D remains ambiguous. The V gene's germline CDR1 is SGHTA and CDR2 FQGNSA. The CDR3 covers 15 residues. V lost 5 bases, J lost 7 bases, and 20 bases lay in between. DNA for the CDR3: TGTGCCAGCAGCCTATTATCCGGGCCCCAGGTTGGCTACACCTTC. Protein product: CASSLLSGPQVGYTF.

The chain uses TRBV28 and TRBJ1-2, with TRBD1 as a possible D gene (5 bases). This CDR3 is 15 amino acids long. The V end lost 3 bases, the J end lost 4 bases, and 15 bases lay between the germline ends. Germline V lookup: CDR1 MDHEN, CDR2 SYDVKM. The CDR3 sequence: CASSFIRAGSYGYTF. The DNA for the CDR3 is TGTGCCAGCAGTTTTATCAGGGCAGGGAGCTATGGCTACACCTTC.